Listed here are 12 T cell receptor beta chains from one sample, sequenced in a study of CD8+CD57+ T cells in acquired aplastic anemia. By flow cytometry, patients selected for sequencing had shown an expansion of CD8+CD57+ cells. CDR3 and TCR beta VDJ profiling relied on a genomic DNA template. TCRdb called the reads again in MiXCR, with one record for every CDR3 protein. The data contain about 160,000 distinct CDR3 sequences, around 43% of them seen just once; the ten biggest clones take up 2.5% to 4%. The source material was sorted CD4+, CD8+, or CD8+CD57+ T cells (not recorded which) from PBMCs. Receptors were obtained from a human donor with aplastic anemia.

The chain has TRBV15 and TRBJ2-3; D is unresolved. The germline V gene has CDR1 LNHNV and CDR2 YYDKDF (reference sequence). With 0 bases removed from V and 2 bases from J, the gap between germline ends came to 15 bases. The CDR3 extends over 17 amino acids. For the CDR3, the DNA is TGTGCCACCAGCAGAGACAATCTATATACTCCCACAGATACGCAGTATTTT. As protein: CATSRDNLYTPTDTQYF.

Concerning this clonotype itself: A read error is possible here, since a much larger clone lies one base away. The CDR3 DNA sequence: TGTGCCAGCTCACCTGGGAGCTCCTACGAGCAGTACGTC. As protein: CASSPGSSYEQYV. The chain links TRBV18 to TRBJ2-7; D is possibly TRBD2 (5 bases). Trimming left V 3 bases short and J 0 bases short, with 6 bases between. This CDR3 spans 13 amino acids. CDR1 is KGHSH, CDR2 LQKENI, per germline.

This clonotype occurred a few times. The genes are TRBV12-3 or TRBV12-4 and TRBJ2-3; D is unresolved. V lost 5 bases, J lost 2 bases, and 20 bases lay in between. This CDR3 region has 17 residues. The chain's CDR3 is CASSKATTSFLTDTQYF. Here the CDR3 DNA reads TGTGCCAGCAGTAAAGCCACCACCTCCTTCCTCACAGATACGCAGTATTTT.

The genes are TRBV2 and TRBJ2-7; a possible D gene is TRBD2 (5 bases). Germline V gives CDR1 SNHLY, CDR2 FYNNEI. Deletions cut 5 bases from V and 0 bases from J, with 14 bases between. The CDR3 spans 15 residues. DNA of the CDR3: TGTGCCAGCAGTTCCAGGACTCTGAGCTCCTACGAGCAGTACTTC. Its protein is CASSSRTLSSYEQYF.

The chain joins TRBV20-1 to TRBJ1-6, with D perhaps TRBD1 (5 bases). From germline, CDR1 is DFQATT and CDR2 SNEGSKA (reference sequence). The CDR3 runs to 16 residues. V was pared by 0 bases and J by 7 bases, with 16 bases between. The CDR3: CSARDLGGGRNSPLHF. The CDR3 region has the DNA TGCAGTGCTAGAGATCTCGGTGGGGGGAGAAATTCACCCCTCCACTTT.

The chain has TRBV29-1 and TRBJ1-3; 8 bases are a match to TRBD1. This CDR3 is 13 amino acids long. After removal of 7 bases from V and 2 bases from J, the junction contained 4 bases not matched to a gene. Germline V lookup: CDR1 SQVTM, CDR2 ANQGSEA. The chain's CDR3 is CSARQGTGNTIYF. Here the CDR3 DNA reads TGCAGCGCCAGACAGGGGACTGGAAACACCATATATTTT.

Remarks on this clonotype: This could be a read error, since a much larger clone is one nucleotide away. J is TRBJ1-5 and V is TRBV30; D ambiguous. CDR3 length: 13 amino acids. The germline CDR1 and CDR2 sequences are GTSNPN and SVGIG (reference sequence). This CDR3 reads CAWRVDSNRPQHF. DNA of the CDR3: TGTGCCTGGAGGGTGGATAGCAATCGGCCCCAGCATTTT. Full variable domain (remainder filled in from reference TRBV30 and TRBJ1-5): SQTIHQWPATLVQPVGSPLSLECTVEGTSNPNLYWYRQAAGRGLQLLFYSVGIGQISSEVPQNLSASRPQDRQFILSSKKLLLSDSGFYLCAWRVDSNRPQHFGDGTRLSIL.

This rearrangement joins TRBV20-1 to TRBJ2-7, with TRBD2 matching 8 bases. The CDR3 consists of 15 residues. With V trimmed by 0 bases and J by 7 bases, 11 bases remained unmatched. In germline, CDR1 is DFQATT, CDR2 SNEGSKA (reference sequence). CDR3 protein: CSARDPIGGALEQYF. In DNA, the CDR3 is TGCAGTGCTAGAGACCCAATCGGGGGGGCCCTTGAGCAGTACTTC.

The sample holds many counts of this clonotype. This chain connects TRBV7-2 to TRBJ2-3, with D uncertain. The CDR3 totals 15 residues. Germline V gives CDR1 SGHTA, CDR2 FQGNSA. The V and J ends lost 6 bases and 1 base respectively, with 14 bases between them. In DNA, the CDR3 is TGTGCCAGCAGGCCCCGCGACACCGGCACAGATACGCAGTATTTT. Translation: CASRPRDTGTDTQYF.

This clonotype was recorded many times. The V and J genes are TRBV4-3 and TRBJ1-2; maybe TRBD1 (6 bases). V lost 0 bases and J 4 bases, leaving 15 bases between the germline ends. CDR3 length: 16 residues. Germline lookup yields CDR1 LGHNA and CDR2 YSLEER. DNA for the CDR3: TGCGCCAGCAGCCAAGATCTGATAGGGGGGGCCTATGGCTACACCTTC. This gives the protein CASSQDLIGGAYGYTF.

This clonotype was counted many times. This chain links TRBV5-1 with TRBJ2-5; either TRBD1 or TRBD2 may fit D (6 bases each). Germline V gene sequence: CDR1 SGHRS, CDR2 YFSETQ. V lost 3 bases and J lost 4, with 13 bases in between. The CDR3 consists of 14 residues. The CDR3 DNA follows: TGCGCCAGCAGCTCCCCACCGGGGGCAGAGACCCAGTACTTC. Its translation: CASSSPPGAETQYF. The whole variable domain, filled in from reference TRBV5-1 and TRBJ2-5, reads KAGVTQTPRYLIKTRGQQVTLSCSPISGHRSVSWYQQTPGQGLQFLFEYFSETQRNKGNFPGRFSGRQFSNSRSEMNVSTLELGDSALYLCASSSPPGAETQYFGPGTRLLVL.

In the case of this clonotype: This could be a read error, since a much larger clone is one nucleotide away. The rearrangement joins TRBV4-1 to TRBJ2-6; unclear D gene. Germline V lookup: CDR1 MGHRA, CDR2 YSYEKL. The V and J ends lost 4 bases and 2 bases respectively, with 15 bases between them. The CDR3 covers 17 residues. CDR3 residues: CASSLDGTQAGANVLTF. CDR3 in DNA: TGCGCCAGCAGCCTAGATGGCACCCAGGCTGGGGCCAACGTCCTGACTTTC.